This T cell receptor beta chain came from a study of cytomegalovirus exposure and HLA in healthy donors. Researchers ran the PCR with 60 Vbeta and 13 Jbeta primers. Profiled with immunoSEQ multiplex PCR; TCRdb holds only in-frame clones, not every one. The sample yields about 60,000 clones, about 71% seen once. Of note for this clone: The antigen is undetermined.

The CDR3 consists of 13 residues. Deletions cut 5 bases from V and 4 bases from J, with 12 bases between. Germline loops: CDR1 GTSNPN, CDR2 SVGIG (reference sequence). Whole-study findings and limits: Across donors, presence/absence analyses took sequencing depth to be roughly uniform. Accurate prediction of most subjects' HLA-A and HLA-B alleles from TCR beta sequences was reported. The study dropped some indistinguishable V segments, TRBV6-2 and TRBV6-3 among them.

Sequencing input: PBMCs. This sequence was found in a woman in her sixties or seventies in good health and CMV-seropositive. The V gene is TRBV30, the J gene TRBJ1-5; tentatively, D is TRBD1 (6 bases). Here the CDR3 DNA reads TGTGCCTGGTCCAGGGGTAGGAATCAGCCCCAGCATTTT. Translating gives CAWSRGRNQPQHF.